This T cell receptor (beta chain) was sequenced for a study of response to subunit inactivated influenza vaccine. Per the germline V gene, CDR1 is SGHTA and CDR2 is FQGNSA. The germline V and J ends were trimmed by 1 base and 3 bases, with 10 bases remaining between them. The CDR3 length is 14 residues. TCRdb re-analysed the RT-PCR reads in MiXCR, keeping a single row per CDR3 protein. Found here are some 550,000 distinct CDR3 sequences, under 30% of them singletons; the top ten hold around 2.8%. This clonotype occurred a few times. These same data were also listed under a study on T cells expressing NK-cell markers. This second report adds: The cDNA for TCR beta came from 5'RACE template switching with UMIs. Repertoire data for TCR beta were derived from sorted T cells (CD3+CD56+NKG2C+, CD3+CD56+NKG2C- and CD3+CD56-NKG2C+). Out of eight donors sequenced, seven tested HCMV-seropositive and the remaining one seronegative. Dominant NKG2C+ clonotypes made up about 1.0-7.0% of CD8+ T cells in six donors. Where several donors were concerned, these clonotypes also led the CD3+CD56-NKG2C+ fraction.

The chain employs TRBV7-2 and TRBJ2-7; no firm D call. Here the sequenced sample was CD4+ T cells sorted from PBMCs, taken about 11 days after vaccination. This TCR was recovered from a man aged 45 to 65 who received an inactivated influenza vaccine. The DNA of the CDR3 is TGTGCCAGCAGCTTAGGGACCGAATACTACGAGCAGTACTTC. Its protein product is CASSLGTEYYEQYF.